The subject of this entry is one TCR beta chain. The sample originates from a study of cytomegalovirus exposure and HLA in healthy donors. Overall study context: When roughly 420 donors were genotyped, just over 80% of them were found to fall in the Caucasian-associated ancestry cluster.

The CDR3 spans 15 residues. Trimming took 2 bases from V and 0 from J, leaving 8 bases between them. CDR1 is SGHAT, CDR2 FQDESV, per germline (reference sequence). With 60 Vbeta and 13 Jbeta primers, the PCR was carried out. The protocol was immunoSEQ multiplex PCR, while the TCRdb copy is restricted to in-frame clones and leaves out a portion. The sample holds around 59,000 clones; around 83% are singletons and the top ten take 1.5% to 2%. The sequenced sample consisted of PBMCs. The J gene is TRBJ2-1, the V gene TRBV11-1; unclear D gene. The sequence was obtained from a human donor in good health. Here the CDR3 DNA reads TGTGCCAGCAGCTTATTCGGTGGCTCCTACAATGAGCAGTTCTTC. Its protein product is CASSLFGGSYNEQFF.